A single sample gave rise to the 9 T cell receptor beta chains below, sequenced in a study of blood T cell repertoires in COVID-19 (dated by TCRdb to 2020 to 2021). To prepare the library, the immunoSEQ multiplex PCR assay was applied. TCRdb limited this immuneACCESS table to in-frame rearrangements with V and J called. A share of clones is missing; checked studies link under half to unresolved V genes, and the rest is unexplained. The sample table records approximately 480,000 clones; around 90% of these occur just once. In total, the top ten clones hold roughly 0.72% of the sample. Sequenced sample: PBMCs or T cells enriched from blood (not recorded which). These receptors all come from a woman aged 18-30 years who had recovered from COVID-19.

The rearrangement links TRBV4-1 to TRBJ1-4; tentatively, D is TRBD1 (5 bases). CDR1 and CDR2 (germline): MGHRA, YSYEKL. The V end was cut by 4 bases, the J end by 8 bases, with 11 bases between. The CDR3 contains 13 residues. The CDR3 reads CASSRGTLEKLFF. In DNA form, the CDR3 reads TGCGCCAGCAGCCGAGGGACTTTAGAAAAACTGTTTTTT.

V is TRBV30 and J is TRBJ2-3; 9 bases fit TRBD1. The V gene's germline CDR1 is GTSNPN and CDR2 SVGIG (reference sequence). The junction had 13 bases not matched to a gene; V was cut back by 4 bases and J by 11 bases. The CDR3 is 14 amino acids. CDR3 DNA sequence: TGTGCCTGGACTAGGGACCGGGACAGGGAAGAGCAGTATTTT. This sequence encodes CAWTRDRDREEQYF.

J is TRBJ2-4 and V is TRBV10-1; no clear D gene. The CDR3 totals 10 residues. Germline assignment: CDR1 WNHNN and CDR2 SYGVQD (reference sequence). Trimming left V 9 bases short and J 8 bases short, with 8 bases between. The CDR3 region has the DNA TGCGCCAGTTTCAGTGACATTCAGTACTTC. This sequence encodes CASFSDIQYF.

This clone was counted only a few times. The rearrangement joins TRBV7-2 to TRBJ1-1; maybe TRBD1 (6 bases). V lost 5 bases and J 4 bases, leaving 17 bases between the germline ends. Looked up from germline, CDR1 is SGHTA and CDR2 is FQGNSA. This CDR3 is built from 15 residues. CDR3 DNA sequence: TGTGCCAGCAGCGTAAGTCCGGGGGGCGGCACTGAAGCTTTCTTT. Amino acids: CASSVSPGGGTEAFF.

The CDR3 region is CASSEPGQSYGYTF. The CDR3 region has the DNA TGTGCCAGCAGTGAACCGGGACAGAGCTATGGCTACACCTTC. The rearrangement links TRBV2 to TRBJ1-2; 7 positions agree with TRBD1. Germline CDR1 and CDR2: SNHLY and FYNNEI. V shed 2 bases and J 4 bases; nucleotides not matched to a gene: 4. The CDR3 totals 14 residues.

The count of this clone is one. This rearrangement joins TRBV27 to TRBJ1-1; D uncertain. The CDR3 is 15 amino acids. Germline-derived CDR1 and CDR2 are MNHEY and SMNVEV (reference sequence). Trimming left V 5 bases short and J 5 bases short, with 18 bases between. DNA for the CDR3: TGTGCCAGCAGTCTCTTTTCCCGCGGATGGACTGAAGCTTTCTTT. Translated, it gives CASSLFSRGWTEAFF.

The CDR3: CASSFQGGSYGYTF. Written as DNA, the CDR3 is TGCGCCAGCAGCTTCCAGGGAGGGAGCTATGGCTACACCTTC. The gene calls are TRBV5-1 and TRBJ1-2; tentatively, D is TRBD1 (5 bases). The germline CDR1 and CDR2 sequences are SGHRS and YFSETQ. This CDR3 spans 14 amino acids. V was cut by 2 bases and J by 4 bases, with 12 bases left in between. Supplemented by reference TRBV5-1 and TRBJ1-2, the full variable domain reads KAGVTQTPRYLIKTRGQQVTLSCSPISGHRSVSWYQQTPGQGLQFLFEYFSETQRNKGNFPGRFSGRQFSNSRSEMNVSTLELGDSALYLCASSFQGGSYGYTFGSGTRLTVV.

CDR3 amino acids: CASSVRLYGYTF. The CDR3 coding sequence is TGTGCCAGCAGTGTGCGATTATATGGCTACACCTTC. This chain joins TRBV6-4 and TRBJ1-2, with D hard to call. The V end lost 4 bases, the J end lost 5 bases, and 8 bases lay between the germline ends. The CDR3 runs to 12 residues. The germline CDR1 and CDR2 sequences are MRHNA and SNTAGT.

The chain couples TRBV11-2 to TRBJ1-2, with TRBD1 matching over 7 bases. This CDR3 has 14 amino acids. The V segment lost 5 bases and the J segment 6 bases; nucleotides outside the gene matches: 9. Germline V gene lookup returns CDR1 SGHAT and CDR2 FQNNGV. CDR3 nucleotide sequence: TGTGCCAGCAGCCGTGACAGGGACTCGGATGGCTACACCTTC. Amino acid sequence: CASSRDRDSDGYTF.